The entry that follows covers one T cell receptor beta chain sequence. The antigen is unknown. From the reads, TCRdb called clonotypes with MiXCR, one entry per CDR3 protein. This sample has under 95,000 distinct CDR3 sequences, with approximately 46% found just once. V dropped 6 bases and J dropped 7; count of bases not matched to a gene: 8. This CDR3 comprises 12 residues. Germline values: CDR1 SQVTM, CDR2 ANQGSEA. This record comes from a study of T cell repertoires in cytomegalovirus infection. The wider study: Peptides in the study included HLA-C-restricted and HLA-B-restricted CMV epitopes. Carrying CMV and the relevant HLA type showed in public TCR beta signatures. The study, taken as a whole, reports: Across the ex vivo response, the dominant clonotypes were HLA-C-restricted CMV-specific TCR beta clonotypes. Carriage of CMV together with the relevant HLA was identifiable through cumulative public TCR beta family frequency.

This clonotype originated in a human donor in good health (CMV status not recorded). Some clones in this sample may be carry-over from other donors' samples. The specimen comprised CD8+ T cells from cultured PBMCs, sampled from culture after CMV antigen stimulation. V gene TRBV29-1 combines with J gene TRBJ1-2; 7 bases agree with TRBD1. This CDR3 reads CSVDRQGGGYTF. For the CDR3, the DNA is TGCAGCGTCGACCGACAGGGCGGTGGCTACACCTTC.